The present entry profiles one TCR beta chain with its context. Its antigen is still unknown. Nothing much larger sits one base from this clone, and base qualities are not available. Per the publication, the time point label means: peripheral blood 6 weeks after treatment start. The cohort comprised more than 25 patients with locally advanced or metastatic urothelial carcinoma treated at Memorial Sloan Kettering on a trial protocol. Peripheral blood mononuclear cells were collected pretreatment and during treatment, at between 1 and 8 total time points per patient. The Qiagen DNeasy Blood extraction kit was used to purify genomic DNA from total PBMCs and tumor samples. PBMCs were collected pretreatment and during treatment, and were isolated and stored as previously described. The source of the sample is a study of PD-L1 blockade in urothelial cancer (dated by TCRdb to about 2017). In terms of the full investigation: Therapy was started in about 2014 for all patients, and atezolizumab 1,200 mg was administered intravenously every 3 weeks. Twenty-five of 29 patients were males with bladder-origin urothelial cancer, and about 65% of the roughly 30 reported a prior smoking history. Patients had an ECOG performance status of 0 or 1 and had received between 0 and 3 prior chemotherapy regimens. Blood samples were analyzed at 3 weeks after treatment start (second dose) and at 6 weeks after treatment start. A median of about 150,000 T cells and roughly 80,000 unique TCRs was obtained from blood samples, and a median clonality of 0.080 was observed. An exploratory multi-omic analysis was conducted of the somatic, immune and clinical correlates of response to PD-L1 blockade with atezolizumab in urothelial cancer. TCR sequencing covered pretreatment tumor samples and matched, serially collected peripheral blood taken before and after atezolizumab treatment. Durable clinical benefit was defined as progression-free survival longer than 6 months, and TCR features were also tested against progression-free and overall survival. In the same patients who had TCR sequencing, pretreatment tumors also underwent whole exome sequencing and RNA sequencing. Some ten patients reached durable clinical benefit, while some 19 patients did not. Under 30 patients had pretreatment blood TCR-seq, about 24 had at least one posttreatment blood collection, and about 24 had tumor TCR-seq.

V is cut back by 9 bases and J by 3 bases, with 9 bases in the junction unmatched. The CDR3 numbers 15 residues from cysteine through phenylalanine. Kept here is only the CDR3 DNA, which spans 45 bases and is read in frame from base 1. Looking up the germline V gene (reference sequence) yields CDR1 LNHDA and CDR2 SQIVND. Results the study describes overall, beyond this receptor: Because of the small sample size (n ≈ 29) and the many exploratory analyses performed, the results are intended to be regarded as hypothesis-generating. Improved progression-free and overall survival was found to be associated with pretreatment peripheral blood TCR clonality below the median. Patients with durable benefit showed greater expansion of tumor-associated TCR clones in peripheral blood 3 weeks after starting treatment (n of about 20, p = 0.022).

Synthetic TCR analog templates were spiked into each PCR to estimate absolute template abundance from read counts. The immunoSEQ assay was used to amplify TCRbeta CDR3 regions from genomic DNA with bias-controlled V and J gene primers. Sequencing of rearranged TCRbeta segments was performed at approximately 20X coverage. As for how the authors treated the data: Clustering was used to correct sequencing errors, and CDR3s were annotated against IMGT so that V, D and J genes could be assigned. Out-of-frame and stop-codon sequences were excluded, and only productive TCRbeta rearrangements were used in downstream analyses. Clonality was computed as one minus Shannon entropy normalized by the log of the number of unique productive sequences. Clones differing between time points or between blood and tumor were identified by Fisher's exact test with Benjamini-Hochberg correction at adjusted p below 0.01. TCRdb re-hosts the immuneACCESS table, in-frame sequences only. Its copies lack some clones; in the studies checked, an unresolved V gene accounts for under half of them, and the cause for the rest is not known. V and J calls and clone size are given by that table; D and trimming were obtained from the DNA. A total of roughly 110,000 clones appear in this sample, 91% of them only once. The top ten clonotypes cover approximately 3.8% of the sample.

The chain uses TRBV19 and TRBJ2-5, and TRBD2 aligns with 11 junction nucleotides. The material was PBMCs, obtained around atezolizumab (anti-PD-L1) treatment. The receptor was derived from a man aged 55 to 70 with urothelial cancer. This receptor carries the CDR3 CASSLGTSGEETQYF. The DNA sequence is as follows: TGTGCCAGCAGTCTAGGGACTAGCGGCGAAGAGACCCAGTACTTC.